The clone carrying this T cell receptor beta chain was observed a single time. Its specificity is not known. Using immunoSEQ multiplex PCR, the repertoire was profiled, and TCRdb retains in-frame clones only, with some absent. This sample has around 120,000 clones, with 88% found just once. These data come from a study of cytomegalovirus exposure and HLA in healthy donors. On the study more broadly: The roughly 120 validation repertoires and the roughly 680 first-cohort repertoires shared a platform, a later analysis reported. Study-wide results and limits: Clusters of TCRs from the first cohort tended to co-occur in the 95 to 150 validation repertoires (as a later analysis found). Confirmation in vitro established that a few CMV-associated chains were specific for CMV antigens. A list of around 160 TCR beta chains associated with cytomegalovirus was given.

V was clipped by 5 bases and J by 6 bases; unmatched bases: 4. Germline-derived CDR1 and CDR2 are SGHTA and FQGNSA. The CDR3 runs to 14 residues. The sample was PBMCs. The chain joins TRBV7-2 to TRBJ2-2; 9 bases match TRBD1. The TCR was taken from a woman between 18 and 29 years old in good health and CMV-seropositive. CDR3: CASSRDRVSGELFF. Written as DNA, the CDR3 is TGTGCCAGCAGCCGGGACAGGGTGTCCGGGGAGCTGTTTTTT.